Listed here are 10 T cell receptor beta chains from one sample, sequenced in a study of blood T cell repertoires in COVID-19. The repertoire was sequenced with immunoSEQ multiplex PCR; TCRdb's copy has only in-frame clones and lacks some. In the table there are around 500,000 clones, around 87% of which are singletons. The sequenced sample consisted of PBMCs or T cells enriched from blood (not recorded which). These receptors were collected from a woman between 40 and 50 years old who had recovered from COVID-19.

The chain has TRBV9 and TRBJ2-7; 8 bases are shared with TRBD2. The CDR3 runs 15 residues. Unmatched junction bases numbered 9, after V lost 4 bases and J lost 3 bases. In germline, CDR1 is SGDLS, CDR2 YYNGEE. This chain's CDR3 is CASSPGREVIYEQYF. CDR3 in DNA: TGTGCCAGCAGCCCCGGGAGGGAGGTAATCTACGAGCAGTACTTC.

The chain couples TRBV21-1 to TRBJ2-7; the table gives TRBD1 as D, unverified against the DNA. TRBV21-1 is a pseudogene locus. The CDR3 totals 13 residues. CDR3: CASRPDRTYEQYF. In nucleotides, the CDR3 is TGTGCCAGCAGACCTGACAGGACCTACGAGCAGTACTTC.

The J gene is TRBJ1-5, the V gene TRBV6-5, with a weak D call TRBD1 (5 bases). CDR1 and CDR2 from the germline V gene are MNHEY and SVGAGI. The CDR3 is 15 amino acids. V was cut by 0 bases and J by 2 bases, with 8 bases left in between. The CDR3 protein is CASSYSRGGNQPQHF. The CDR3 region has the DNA TGTGCCAGCAGTTACTCCCGGGGGGGCAATCAGCCCCAGCATTTT.

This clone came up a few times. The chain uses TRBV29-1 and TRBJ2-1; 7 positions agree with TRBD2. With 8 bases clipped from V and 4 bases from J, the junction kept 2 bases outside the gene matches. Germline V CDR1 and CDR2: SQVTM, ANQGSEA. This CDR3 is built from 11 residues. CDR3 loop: CSSREYNEQFF. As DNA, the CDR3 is TGCAGCTCGCGGGAGTACAATGAGCAGTTCTTC.

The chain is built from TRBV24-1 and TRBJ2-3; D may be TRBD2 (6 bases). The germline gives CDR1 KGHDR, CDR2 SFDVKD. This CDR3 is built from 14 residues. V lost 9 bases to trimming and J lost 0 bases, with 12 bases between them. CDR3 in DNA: TGTGCCACCTCGGTGGCGGGAAGCACAGATACGCAGTATTTT. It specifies CATSVAGSTDTQYF.

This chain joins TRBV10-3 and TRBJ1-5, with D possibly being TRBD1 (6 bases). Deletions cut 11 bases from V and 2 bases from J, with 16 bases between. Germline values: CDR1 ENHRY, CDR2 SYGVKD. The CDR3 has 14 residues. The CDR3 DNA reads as TGTGCCTCCTCCGCCCCAGGGGGCAATCAGCCCCAGCATTTT. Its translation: CASSAPGGNQPQHF.

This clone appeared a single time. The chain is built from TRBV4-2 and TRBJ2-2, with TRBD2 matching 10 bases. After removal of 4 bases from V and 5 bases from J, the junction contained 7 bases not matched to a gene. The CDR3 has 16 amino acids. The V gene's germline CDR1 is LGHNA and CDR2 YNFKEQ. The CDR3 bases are TGTGCCAGCAGCCGCAAAGCGGGAGGGGAAACCGGGGAGCTGTTTTTT. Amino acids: CASSRKAGGETGELFF.

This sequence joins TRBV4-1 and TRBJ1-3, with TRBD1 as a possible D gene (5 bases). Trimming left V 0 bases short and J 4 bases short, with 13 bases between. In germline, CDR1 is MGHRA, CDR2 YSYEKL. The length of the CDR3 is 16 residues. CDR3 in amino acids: CASSQDPTARGNTIYF. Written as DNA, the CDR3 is TGCGCCAGCAGCCAAGACCCGACAGCACGCGGAAACACCATATATTTT.

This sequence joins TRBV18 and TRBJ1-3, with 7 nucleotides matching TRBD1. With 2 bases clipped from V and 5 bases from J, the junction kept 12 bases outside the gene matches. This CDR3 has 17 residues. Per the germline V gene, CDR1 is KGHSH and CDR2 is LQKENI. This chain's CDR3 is CASSPILGDSNRNTIYF. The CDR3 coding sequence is TGTGCCAGCTCACCAATTCTGGGGGACAGCAATAGAAACACCATATATTTT.

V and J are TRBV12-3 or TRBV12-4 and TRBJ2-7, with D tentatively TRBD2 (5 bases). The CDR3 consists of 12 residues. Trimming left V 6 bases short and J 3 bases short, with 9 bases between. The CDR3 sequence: CASRGDGYEQYF. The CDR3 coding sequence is TGTGCCAGCAGGGGAGATGGCTACGAGCAGTACTTC.